The sequence of this TCR beta chain was determined in a study of identical twins. This clonotype was counted at least ten times. Using its own MiXCR run on the 5' RACE reads, TCRdb lists one record per CDR3 protein. This table has about 200,000 distinct CDR3 sequences, 5% to 7% appearing once. These sequences were also reported in another study, on T cells expressing NK-cell markers. From that second work: More than 5 of the donors carried dominant NKG2C+ clonotypes that took up 1.0-7.0% of their CD8+ T cells. HCMV specificity was not established for the expanded NKG2C+ T cell clones.

The TCR originated in a young woman in good health. The source material was CD8+ T cells sorted from blood.

Written as DNA, the CDR3 is TGTGCCAGCAGCCTGACCGGACAGGGGGGTAATGGCTACACCTTC. Translated, it gives CASSLTGQGGNGYTF. The chain is built from TRBV6-5 and TRBJ1-2, with 10 bases lining up with TRBD1. The CDR3 loop spans 15 amino acids. With 6 bases clipped from V and 6 bases from J, the junction kept 10 bases outside the gene matches. CDR1 and CDR2 (germline): MNHEY, SVGAGI.